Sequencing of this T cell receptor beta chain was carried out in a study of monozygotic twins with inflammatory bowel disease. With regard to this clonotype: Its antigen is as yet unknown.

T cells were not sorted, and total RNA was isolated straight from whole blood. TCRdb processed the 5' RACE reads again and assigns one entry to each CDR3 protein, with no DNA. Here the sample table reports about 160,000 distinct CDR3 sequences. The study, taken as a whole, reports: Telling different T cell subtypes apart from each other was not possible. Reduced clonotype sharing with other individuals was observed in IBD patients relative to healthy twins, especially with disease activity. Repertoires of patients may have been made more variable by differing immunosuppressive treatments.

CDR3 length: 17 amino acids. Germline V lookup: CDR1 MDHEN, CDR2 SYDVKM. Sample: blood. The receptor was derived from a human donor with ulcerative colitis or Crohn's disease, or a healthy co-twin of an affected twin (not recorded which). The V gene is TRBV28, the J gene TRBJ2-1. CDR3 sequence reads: CASPPPQRTSSYNEQFF.